The source of this T cell receptor beta chain is a study of CD8 T cells in Susac syndrome. Roughly 0.45 to 1 ug RNA was reverse transcribed with random hexamers. TCRdb reprocessed the immunoSEQ multiplex PCR reads via MiXCR and lists one record per CDR3 protein. The sample consists of 200,000 to 250,000 distinct CDR3 sequences, 85% to 95% of them appearing once. V was shortened by 3 bases and J by 0 bases, with 6 bases between the two germline ends. This CDR3 has 14 residues. Germline values: CDR1 SQVTM, CDR2 ANQGSEA. Material for sequencing was CD4+ T cells from PBMCs. The rearrangement links TRBV29-1 to TRBJ2-6; the D is unclear. The receptor comes from a human donor with Susac syndrome. Written as DNA, the CDR3 is TGCAGCGTTGATGCACTCTCTGGGGCCAACGTCCTGACTTTC. It yields the protein CSVDALSGANVLTF.